Below, 24 T cell receptor beta chains from the same sample are listed, as sequenced in a study of CD8 T cells in ankylosing spondylitis. The antigens for these receptors are not known. TCRdb re-called the 5' RACE reads through MiXCR, storing one row per CDR3 protein. The table lists 700,000 to 1,000,000 distinct CDR3 sequences, over 9.5% of them singletons, with 0.51% in the top ten. Study findings and constraints: Typical of ankylosing spondylitis blood, it appeared, was a TCR beta motif of about eight highly homologous variants.

Sample: blood, either unsorted or a sorted T cell fraction (not recorded which). The receptors originated from a male donor with ankylosing spondylitis.

J is TRBJ2-3 and V is TRBV10-3, with 8 bases that match TRBD1. Germline CDR1 and CDR2: ENHRY and SYGVKD. CDR3 size: 15 residues. V lost 6 bases, J lost 4 bases, and 9 bases stayed unmatched. The CDR3: CAISPGQGRSDTQYF. The DNA for the CDR3 is TGTGCCATCAGCCCCGGACAGGGTCGGTCAGATACGCAGTATTTT.

The chain uses TRBV4-3 and TRBJ2-7; possibly TRBD2 for D (7 bases). The CDR3 covers 18 residues. Germline lookup yields CDR1 LGHNA and CDR2 YSLEER. V lost 1 base to trimming and J lost 2 bases, with 21 bases between them. The CDR3 DNA reads as TGCGCCAGCAGCCAAGGGGTCAAAAGGGGGGGAATAGCCTACGAGCAGTACTTC. Its translation: CASSQGVKRGGIAYEQYF.

The V gene is TRBV12-5, the J gene TRBJ2-7; D possibly uses TRBD1 or TRBD2 (5 bases each). The germline V and J ends were trimmed by 1 base and 1 base, with 17 bases remaining between them. CDR3 length: 17 residues. Germline V gene sequence: CDR1 LGHNT, CDR2 FRNRAP. The CDR3 protein is CASGLATGLHGSYEQYF. The CDR3 nucleotides read TGTGCTAGTGGTTTGGCCACGGGGCTCCACGGGTCCTACGAGCAGTACTTC.

The sample holds a few counts of this clonotype. V gene TRBV20-1 combines with J gene TRBJ1-1, with 8 bases identical to TRBD1. The germline CDR1 and CDR2 sequences are DFQATT and SNEGSKA (reference sequence). This CDR3 has 14 amino acids. V lost 2 bases to trimming and J lost 1 base; unmatched junction nucleotides: 3. The CDR3 DNA follows: TGCAGTGCTAGACGGGACAGGAGGAACACTGAAGCTTTCTTT. Translating gives CSARRDRRNTEAFF.

This clonotype was detected many times. The chain links TRBV4-3 to TRBJ1-2; unclear D gene. The length of the CDR3 is 14 residues. V was cut by 0 bases and J by 4 bases, with 9 bases left in between. The germline V gene encodes CDR1 LGHNA and CDR2 YSLEER. CDR3 loop: CASSQEQLSYGYTF. CDR3 nucleotide sequence: TGCGCCAGCAGCCAAGAGCAACTCTCCTATGGCTACACCTTC.

The chain uses TRBV20-1 and TRBJ1-1, with TRBD1 as a possible D gene (5 bases). V was trimmed by 3 bases and J by 3 bases, leaving 8 bases between them. This CDR3 spans 12 amino acids. CDR1 and CDR2 (germline): DFQATT, SNEGSKA (reference sequence). CDR3 amino acids: CSASGDHTEAFF. The CDR3 DNA follows: TGCAGTGCTAGCGGGGACCACACTGAAGCTTTCTTT.

The chain employs TRBV4-3 and TRBJ2-3, with D perhaps matching TRBD1 (6 bases). The CDR3 extends over 17 amino acids. Germline-derived CDR1 and CDR2 are LGHNA and YSLEER. Trimming cost V 1 base and J 3 bases, with 17 bases left between them. The CDR3 loop reads CASSQGSVQGETDTQYF. The DNA for the CDR3 is TGCGCCAGCAGCCAAGGTTCGGTACAGGGAGAGACAGATACGCAGTATTTT.

This clonotype was counted between two and nine times. V usage is TRBV20-1 and J usage is TRBJ2-7; possible D gene TRBD2, 6 bases. This CDR3 is built from 15 residues. Trimming took off 1 base at V and 5 bases at J, with 18 bases between the two ends. Germline loops: CDR1 DFQATT, CDR2 SNEGSKA (reference sequence). CDR3 DNA: TGCAGTGCTAGAGCCCCTGGTGTGGGGGGAGACGAGCAGTACTTC. Translating it yields CSARAPGVGGDEQYF.

This clonotype was seen a few times. The gene calls are TRBV20-1 and TRBJ2-7; D is unresolved. Germline assignment: CDR1 DFQATT and CDR2 SNEGSKA (reference sequence). V lost 2 bases to trimming and J lost 5 bases, with 7 bases between them. The length of the CDR3 is 11 residues. CDR3: CSARSSHEQYF. CDR3 nucleotides: TGCAGTGCTAGAAGCTCGCACGAGCAGTACTTC.

The gene calls are TRBV5-1 and TRBJ2-5; TRBD2 matches at 10 bases. With 1 base clipped from V and 5 bases from J, the junction kept 8 bases outside the gene matches. CDR1 and CDR2 (germline): SGHRS, YFSETQ. The CDR3 runs to 16 residues. Written as DNA, the CDR3 is TGCGCCAGCAGCTTGTCTAGCGGGAGTGACTGGGAGACCCAGTACTTC. Translating gives CASSLSSGSDWETQYF.

The J gene is TRBJ1-2, the V gene TRBV29-1; the D is unclear. Germline loops: CDR1 SQVTM, CDR2 ANQGSEA. The CDR3 is 12 amino acids. V gave up 4 bases and J gave up 4 bases, with 10 bases separating them. The CDR3 DNA sequence: TGCAGCGTTGGAGACCTACCCTATGGCTACACCTTC. Its protein product is CSVGDLPYGYTF.

This clonotype was observed at least ten times. The gene calls are TRBV7-2 and TRBJ2-5, with D possibly matching TRBD1 (6 bases). With 4 bases removed from V and 4 bases from J, the gap between germline ends came to 10 bases. Germline V lookup: CDR1 SGHTA, CDR2 FQGNSA. CDR3 length: 13 residues. The CDR3 bases are TGTGCCAGCAGCTACAGGGCTGGAGAGACCCAGTACTTC. Protein sequence: CASSYRAGETQYF.

The genes are TRBV12-3 or TRBV12-4 and TRBJ1-6; 8 bases agree with TRBD1. The CDR3 runs 16 residues. J lost 4 bases, V lost 6 bases, and 8 bases had no gene match. DNA for the CDR3: TGTGCCAGCAGGCGGGACAGGTCCTTTTATAATTCACCCCTCCACTTT. It specifies CASRRDRSFYNSPLHF.

This clonotype was seen at least ten times. The gene calls are TRBV10-3 and TRBJ2-2, with D maybe TRBD2 (6 bases). CDR1 is ENHRY, CDR2 SYGVKD, per germline. The CDR3 sequence is 15 residues long. Trimming removed 9 bases from V and 0 bases from J, with 14 bases in between. CDR3 sequence (DNA): TGTGCCATAACACCGGGACTTACGAACACCGGGGAGCTGTTTTTT. Its translation is CAITPGLTNTGELFF.

The chain links TRBV10-3 to TRBJ1-1; D not certain. The CDR3 covers 14 residues. Deletions cut 0 bases from V and 9 bases from J, with 14 bases between. Germline CDR1 and CDR2: ENHRY and SYGVKD. The CDR3 loop is CAISESTQILKAFF. CDR3 nucleotide sequence: TGTGCCATCAGTGAGTCCACACAGATTTTAAAAGCTTTCTTT.

This clonotype appeared many times. This sequence joins TRBV20-1 and TRBJ1-1, with no clear D. The germline V gene encodes CDR1 DFQATT and CDR2 SNEGSKA (reference sequence). V was pared by 0 bases and J by 1 base, with 6 bases between. CDR3 size: 13 residues. This CDR3 is CSARDRTNTEAFF. CDR3 DNA: TGCAGTGCTAGAGATCGGACGAACACTGAAGCTTTCTTT.

The gene calls are TRBV29-1 and TRBJ2-1, with a possible D match to TRBD2 (8 bases). From germline, CDR1 is SQVTM and CDR2 ANQGSEA. The CDR3 is made up of 16 amino acids. Trimming took off 8 bases at V and 0 bases at J, with 20 bases between the two ends. CDR3 residues: CSLIGGDSSSYNEQFF. CDR3 bases: TGCAGCTTAATCGGGGGGGACAGCAGCTCCTACAATGAGCAGTTCTTC.

This clonotype was seen at least ten times. The rearrangement links TRBV29-1 to TRBJ1-5; 8 nucleotides align to TRBD1. The germline CDR1 and CDR2 sequences are SQVTM and ANQGSEA. The CDR3 length is 13 residues. The ends lost 4 bases at V and 7 bases at J; junction bases unmatched: 6. The CDR3 bases are TGCAGCGTTGCGGACAGGGTTGAACAGCCCCAGCATTTT. Protein product: CSVADRVEQPQHF.

Only a few counts were recorded for this clonotype. V gene TRBV20-1 combines with J gene TRBJ2-5; 8 nucleotides match TRBD2. Germline loops: CDR1 DFQATT, CDR2 SNEGSKA (reference sequence). With V trimmed by 0 bases and J by 2 bases, 5 bases remained unmatched. The CDR3 runs to 15 residues. The CDR3: CSARDSGGEQETQYF. Written as DNA, the CDR3 is TGCAGTGCTAGAGATTCGGGAGGGGAACAAGAGACCCAGTACTTC.

The genes are TRBV20-1 and TRBJ2-1; D gene unclear. This CDR3 comprises 11 residues. Trimming removed 1 base from V and 8 bases from J, with 6 bases in between. CDR1 and CDR2 (germline): DFQATT, SNEGSKA (reference sequence). For the CDR3, the DNA is TGCAGTGCTAGAGGGTTTGATGAGCAGTTCTTC. Protein sequence: CSARGFDEQFF.

This clonotype has a count of ten or more. The chain joins TRBV29-1 to TRBJ1-1; no clear D. Germline V lookup: CDR1 SQVTM, CDR2 ANQGSEA. The CDR3 totals 13 residues. Deletions cut 7 bases from V and 1 base from J, with 13 bases between. This chain's CDR3 is CSGMIGRNTEAFF. The CDR3 coding sequence is TGCAGCGGAATGATAGGGAGGAACACTGAAGCTTTCTTT.

This clonotype has just one count. V is TRBV12-3 or TRBV12-4 and J is TRBJ2-1; D may be TRBD1 or TRBD2 (6 bases each). This CDR3 comprises 15 residues. V was pared by 3 bases and J by 5 bases, with 14 bases between. The CDR3 DNA reads TGTGCCAGCAGTTTTGATCGGGGGCCTAACAATGAGCAGTTCTTC. It is translated as CASSFDRGPNNEQFF.

The sample holds a few counts of this clonotype. J is TRBJ2-3 and V is TRBV4-2; tentatively, D is TRBD2 (5 bases). The CDR3 length is 17 residues. Germline CDR1 and CDR2: LGHNA and YNFKEQ. The V end lost 2 bases, the J end lost 2 bases, and 17 bases lay between the germline ends. The DNA of the CDR3 is TGTGCCAGCAGCCAATCACAAGCGGAGAAATCCACAGATACGCAGTATTTT. The encoded protein is CASSQSQAEKSTDTQYF.

Points on this clonotype: At one end, the junction sequence differs from germline, possibly due to a read error. This chain joins TRBV4-2 and TRBJ2-3; D not certain. The CDR3 totals 16 residues. Germline lookup yields CDR1 LGHNA and CDR2 YNFKEQ. CDR3 bases: TGCGCCAGCAGCCAAGATGTGGTGATAGGCACAGATACGCAGTATTTT. The encoded protein is CASSQDVVIGTDTQYF.